The sequence of this TCR beta chain was determined in a study of identical twins (dated by TCRdb to between 2015 and 2016). About the full investigation: To test whether fetal clonotypes persist, the study used deep sequencing on TCR alpha and beta repertoires from monozygotic twins, unrelated adults of various ages, and cord blood. Replicate twin experiments were performed at different times using different library preparation protocols to rule out contamination.

General conclusions and limits of the study: Out-of-frame TCR alpha sharing in monozygotic twins was systematically underestimated by recombination models, whereas sharing between unrelated individuals was in agreement with the recombination models. Fewer insertions were carried by abundant cord blood beta clonotypes, a similar but weaker trend appeared in young adult naive repertoires, and no such trend appeared in memory repertoires. A weaker excess of twin sharing was found in beta out-of-frame sequences because the signal-to-noise ratio was lowered by fewer shared sequences. Invariant T cells such as MAIT and iNKT could partly confound zero-insertion analyses, though diverse VJ usage argued against this for most clonotypes. Because the same donors could not be followed over many years, conclusions were based on cross-sectional statistical analysis. Compared with coincidental sharing between unrelated individuals, out-of-frame TCR alpha sequences shared between twins had an excess of sequences with low generation probability.

Library construction relied on 5' RACE. Instrument on record: Illumina HiSeq 2000. A universal primer binding site was added through template switching, and the final cDNA carried a unique molecular identifier so that TCR cDNA molecules could be counted accurately. Specific primers in the conserved constant-segment region were used to synthesize first-strand cDNA for the TCR alpha and beta chains. To control for contamination, every cDNA library carried two barcodes: a SMART-Mk sample barcode plus Illumina barcodes. TruSeq adapter sequences, together with Illumina sample barcodes, were added in two successive PCR steps. Sequencing of the TCR alpha and beta cDNA libraries was done on the Illumina HiSeq platform using custom primers. In the source study's methods: MiGEC processed the raw reads to extract unique molecular identifiers, while MiXCR was used to determine the CDR3 positions. For each individual, recombination models were inferred using an EM algorithm with the repgenHMM and IGoR tools. The analysis of shared clonotypes was done with the tcR package in R, with sharing normalized by the product of cloneset sizes. To study raw recombination without the effects of thymic and clonal selection, out-of-frame nonproductive sequences were analyzed. Using fastp trimming at Q25 and MiXCR clonotype assembly, TCRdb reanalyzed the public sequencing data and kept in-frame beta chains. Merged by CDR3 protein, the rows form single entries marked with the most common genes and DNA. V and J calls and clone size were set by TCRdb, not the authors. Across this sample there are about 220,000 distinct CDR3 sequences, with under 10% seen only once. The ten largest account for less than 2% of the sample.

CDR1 SGHTA and CDR2 FQGNSA are derived from the germline V gene. The cysteine opens and the phenylalanine closes a CDR3 of 13 amino acids. Just the 39-base CDR3 DNA is kept, in frame starting at base 1. Unmatched junction bases come to 6, with V trimmed by 8 bases and J by 2 bases. Every donor was a healthy Caucasian. The twin cohort comprised three pairs of female monozygotic twins, all aged roughly 18 to 30 years. Miltenyi CD45RO+ enrichment and human naive T-cell isolation kits were used to isolate memory (CD45RO+) and naive T cells from PBMC. This clonotype was recorded a few times. Its antigen target is currently unknown. Per-base quality was not reported, and no clone a single base away is much larger than it. These data were also filed under a second study, of yellow fever vaccine responses in identical twins. The second source states: According to the authors, in identical twins the way T cells responded to vaccination appeared partly convergent and partly personalized. Focusing on identical twins, the study followed the T cell clones that responded to the vaccine, and did so with precision.

The TCR comes from a woman aged 18-29 years in good health. Sequencing was performed on memory (CD45RO+) T cells sorted from blood. Read against the paper, the sample's cell subset or site label means: CD45RO+ enriched T cells. The V and J genes are TRBV7-2 and TRBJ2-7; the junction holds 7 bases that match TRBD2. The DNA reads TGTGCCAGCGGACTAGGACTGACCTACGAGCAGTACTTC. Its protein reads: CASGLGLTYEQYF.